This T cell receptor beta chain was identified in a study of naive and memory T cell subsets. This clonotype was seen many times. Its target is not known. Germline V lookup: CDR1 SEHNR, CDR2 FQNEAQ (reference sequence). The CDR3 runs to 14 residues. Trimming stripped 5 bases from V and 14 bases from J, with 23 bases between. General observations from the study: Naive and memory repertoire findings lacked a ground truth for validation. Naive repertoires, especially CD8, held a few larger clonotypes, possibly memory cells re-expressing CD45RA.

The beta constant-region primer was an equimolar mix of two oligonucleotides covering TRBC1 and TRBC2. Nested alpha and beta constant-region primers with the SP2 primer drove four PCR rounds on ligated cDNA. Each CDR3 protein gets one entry after TCRdb re-called the UMI-ligation and nested PCR reads with MiXCR. The top ten hold 0.1% to 0.11% of the sample, which has 150,000 or so distinct CDR3 sequences, approximately 22% seen once. The V and J genes are TRBV7-9 and TRBJ2-3; no clear D gene. The receptor comes from a human donor in good health. Material: naive CD4+ T cells from blood. The CDR3 loop is CASSLTLTTNKWYF. The CDR3 nucleotides read TGTGCCAGCAGCCTCACCCTAACTACGAATAAGTGGTATTTT.